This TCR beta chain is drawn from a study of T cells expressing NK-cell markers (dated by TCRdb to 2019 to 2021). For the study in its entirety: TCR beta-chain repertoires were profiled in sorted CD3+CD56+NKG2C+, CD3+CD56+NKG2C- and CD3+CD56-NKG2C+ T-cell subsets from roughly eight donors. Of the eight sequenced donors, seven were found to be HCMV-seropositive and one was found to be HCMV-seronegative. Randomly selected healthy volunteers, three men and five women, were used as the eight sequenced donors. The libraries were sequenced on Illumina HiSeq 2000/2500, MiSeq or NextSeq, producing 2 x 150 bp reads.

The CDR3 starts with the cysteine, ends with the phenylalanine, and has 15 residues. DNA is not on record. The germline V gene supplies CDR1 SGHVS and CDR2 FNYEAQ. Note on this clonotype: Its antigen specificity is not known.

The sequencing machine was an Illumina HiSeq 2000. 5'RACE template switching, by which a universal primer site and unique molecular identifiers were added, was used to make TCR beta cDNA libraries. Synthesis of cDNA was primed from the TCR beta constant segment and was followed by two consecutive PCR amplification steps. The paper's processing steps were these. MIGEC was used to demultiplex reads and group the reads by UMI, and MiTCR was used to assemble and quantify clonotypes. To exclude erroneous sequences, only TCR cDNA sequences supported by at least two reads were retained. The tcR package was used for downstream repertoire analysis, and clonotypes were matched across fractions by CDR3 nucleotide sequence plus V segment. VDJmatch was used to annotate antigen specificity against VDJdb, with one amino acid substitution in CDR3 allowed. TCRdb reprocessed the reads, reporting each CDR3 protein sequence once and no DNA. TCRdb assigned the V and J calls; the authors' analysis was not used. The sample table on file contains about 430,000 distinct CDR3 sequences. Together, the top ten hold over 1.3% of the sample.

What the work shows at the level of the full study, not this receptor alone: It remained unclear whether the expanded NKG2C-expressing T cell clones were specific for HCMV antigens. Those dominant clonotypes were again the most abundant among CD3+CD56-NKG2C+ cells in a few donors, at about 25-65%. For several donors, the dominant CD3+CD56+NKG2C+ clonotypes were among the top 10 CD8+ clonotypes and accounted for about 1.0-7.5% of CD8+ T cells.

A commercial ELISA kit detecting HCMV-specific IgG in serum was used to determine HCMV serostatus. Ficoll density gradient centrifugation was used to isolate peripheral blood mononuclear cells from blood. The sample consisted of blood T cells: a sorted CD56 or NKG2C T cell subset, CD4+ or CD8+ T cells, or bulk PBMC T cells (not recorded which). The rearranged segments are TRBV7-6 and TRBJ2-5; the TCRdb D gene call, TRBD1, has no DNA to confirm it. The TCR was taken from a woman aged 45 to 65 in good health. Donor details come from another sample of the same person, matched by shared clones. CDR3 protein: CASSLAPLPPETQYF.